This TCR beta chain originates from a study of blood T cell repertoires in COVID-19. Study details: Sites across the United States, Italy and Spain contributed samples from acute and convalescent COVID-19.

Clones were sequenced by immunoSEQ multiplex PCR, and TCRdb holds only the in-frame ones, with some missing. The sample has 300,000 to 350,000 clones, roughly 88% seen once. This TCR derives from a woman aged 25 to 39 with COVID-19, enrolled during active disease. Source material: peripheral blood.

CDR3 sequence (DNA): TGTGCCAGCAGTGAAAAAGAAGGGGCCAGCCGAACCGGGGAGCTGTTTTTT. Translating gives CASSEKEGASRTGELFF. The chain is built from TRBV25-1 and TRBJ2-2, with D maybe TRBD1 (5 bases). Germline V gene data show CDR1 as MGHDK and CDR2 as SYGVNS. CDR3 length: 17 residues. The V gene lost 2 bases and the J gene lost 5 bases, with 18 bases spanning the gap.